This T cell receptor beta chain was captured in a study of T cells expressing NK-cell markers. General observations from the study: No clear determination of HCMV specificity was made for expanded NKG2C+ T cell clones.

TCRdb re-called the 5' RACE reads; every CDR3 protein appears as one record, without DNA. The listing contains under 200,000 distinct CDR3 sequences. This CDR3 comprises 14 residues. CDR1 is SGHRS and CDR2 is YFSETQ in the germline V gene. A note on this clonotype: Its target is unknown.

This chain links TRBV5-1 with TRBJ1-1; TCRdb's D gene call, TRBD1, goes unchecked for lack of DNA. Sequences were obtained from blood T cells: a sorted CD56 or NKG2C T cell subset, CD4+ or CD8+ T cells, or bulk PBMC T cells (not recorded which). This receptor was obtained from a woman aged 18-70 years in good health. The CDR3 spells CASSVEGRNTEAFF. The complete variable domain, with remaining parts taken from reference TRBV5-1 and TRBJ1-1, reads KAGVTQTPRYLIKTRGQQVTLSCSPISGHRSVSWYQQTPGQGLQFLFEYFSETQRNKGNFPGRFSGRQFSNSRSEMNVSTLELGDSALYLCASSVEGRNTEAFFGQGTRLTVV.